The table lists the clone carrying this T cell receptor (beta chain) with a few counts. What it binds is unknown. This entry is derived from a study of beta chain features in type 1 diabetes. Study-wide results and limits: Type 1 diabetes patients had VDJ junctions that carried fewer insertions and more deletions. In every one of the four CD4+ subsets, TCRB CDR3s were moderately but significantly shorter in Type 1 diabetes patients.

Populations isolated by sorting all had purity greater than 95%. Expressed TCRB transcripts were sequenced because the entire RNA isolate underwent reverse transcription. The table came from immunoSEQ multiplex PCR; TCRdb's copy has only in-frame clones and leaves some out. The sample contains about 140,000 clones, 9% to 10% of which appear only once. The CDR3 extends over 17 amino acids. Trimming shortened V by 6 bases and J by 0 bases, and 20 bases separated the two germline ends. CDR1 is SGHRS, CDR2 YFSETQ, per germline. The sample consisted of central memory CD4+ T cells from blood. The origin of this receptor is a woman in her thirties or forties in good health. This chain connects TRBV5-1 to TRBJ2-3; D might be TRBD2 (6 bases). CDR3 loop: CASTDPLTGLSTDTQYF. In DNA, the CDR3 is TGCGCCAGCACCGACCCGTTGACTGGACTAAGCACAGATACGCAGTATTTT.